The 32 T cell receptor beta chains in this list originate from one sample, sequenced in a study of control samples from healthy donors and cancer patients. Sequencing was performed with immunoSEQ multiplex PCR; in TCRdb, only in-frame clones are kept and a portion is missing. The repertoire includes about 220,000 clones, around 94% of them detected once, and approximately 1.4% sits in the top ten. Sequenced sample: blood. The receptor set was obtained from a man aged 50-59 years in good health.

This clone was observed a single time. The J gene is TRBJ2-5, the V gene TRBV7-6, with TRBD1 matching 9 bases. V was clipped by 8 bases and J by 4 bases; unmatched bases: 8. Germline V gene sequence: CDR1 SGHVS, CDR2 FNYEAQ. The CDR3 sequence is 14 residues long. The CDR3 sequence is CASAGTGTRETQYF. The CDR3 DNA sequence: TGTGCCAGCGCCGGGACAGGGACCCGAGAGACCCAGTACTTC.

The chain couples TRBV24-1 to TRBJ2-2; 8 bases line up with TRBD1. The CDR3 is made up of 16 amino acids. The germline V gene has CDR1 KGHDR and CDR2 SFDVKD. The V and J ends lost 3 bases and 7 bases, in that order; junction bases with no gene match: 9. The CDR3 loop reads CATSDLLRGQSGELFF. CDR3 nucleotides: TGTGCCACCAGTGATCTACTCAGGGGGCAGAGCGGGGAGCTGTTTTTT.

CDR3 protein: CAWSMGLNTEAFF. In DNA form, the CDR3 reads TGTGCCTGGAGCATGGGCTTGAACACTGAAGCTTTCTTT. The J gene is TRBJ1-1, the V gene TRBV30; no clear D. The CDR3 is 13 residues long. Germline CDR1 reads GTSNPN; CDR2 reads SVGIG (reference sequence). Trimming stripped 3 bases from V and 0 bases from J, with 8 bases between.

CDR3 loop: CASIPGQTPNEKLFF. In nucleotides, the CDR3 is TGTGCCAGTATCCCCGGACAGACTCCGAATGAAAAACTGTTTTTT. This chain uses TRBV19 with TRBJ1-4; tentative D call: TRBD1 (6 bases). There are 15 residues in the CDR3. CDR1 is LNHDA, CDR2 SQIVND, per germline (reference sequence). Deletions cut 7 bases from V and 5 bases from J, with 17 bases between.

The chain carries TRBV6-1 and TRBJ2-3, with D uncertain. Per the germline V gene, CDR1 is MNHNS and CDR2 is SASEGT. The ends were cut back, 0 bases at V and 3 bases at J, with 7 bases in the middle. This CDR3 has 14 amino acids. Here the CDR3 reads CASSEAYGTDTQYF. DNA of the CDR3: TGTGCCAGCAGTGAAGCGTACGGGACAGATACGCAGTATTTT.

The chain employs TRBV5-1 and TRBJ1-1, with unresolved D. V dropped 2 bases and J dropped 1 base, with 9 bases sitting between them. In germline, CDR1 is SGHRS, CDR2 YFSETQ. This CDR3 is built from 14 residues. The CDR3 nucleotides read TGCGCCAGCAGCTTCTCGGGCGGGAACACTGAAGCTTTCTTT. Residues: CASSFSGGNTEAFF.

This clone was seen a single time. The J gene is TRBJ2-3, the V gene TRBV24-1, with D possibly matching TRBD1 (6 bases). Germline V gene data show CDR1 as KGHDR and CDR2 as SFDVKD. V lost 3 bases and J 5 bases, leaving 20 bases between the germline ends. This CDR3 is built from 17 residues. The DNA of the CDR3 is TGTGCCACCAGTGATCTCTCAGAAGGGGGTTGGGGAGATACGCAGTATTTT. Its translation is CATSDLSEGGWGDTQYF.

J is TRBJ1-6 and V is TRBV27, with D perhaps matching TRBD1 (6 bases). Germline V gene sequence: CDR1 MNHEY, CDR2 SMNVEV (reference sequence). This CDR3 is 18 amino acids long. Trimming cost V 4 bases and J 9 bases, with 25 bases left between them. The CDR3 region is CASSSMEGPTGRGSPLHF. The CDR3 DNA sequence: TGTGCCAGCAGTTCTATGGAGGGGCCAACAGGGCGCGGTTCACCCCTCCACTTT.

The chain is built from TRBV30 and TRBJ1-6; a weak D match, TRBD1 (5 bases). V lost 5 bases, J lost 8 bases, and 13 bases lay in between. This CDR3 has 13 residues. The germline gives CDR1 GTSNPN, CDR2 SVGIG (reference sequence). This chain's CDR3 is CAWDRDGHSPLHF. CDR3 nucleotides: TGTGCCTGGGATCGGGACGGCCATTCACCCCTCCACTTT.

This clone has a single count. The rearrangement uses TRBV15 and TRBJ1-1; D remains ambiguous. V gave up 0 bases and J gave up 2 bases, with 1 base separating them. The CDR3 sequence is 12 residues long. The V gene's germline CDR1 is LNHNV and CDR2 YYDKDF (reference sequence). CDR3 region: CATSRDNTEAFF. The CDR3 DNA is TGTGCCACCAGCAGAGATAACACTGAAGCTTTCTTT.

This chain links TRBV11-3 with TRBJ2-1; 7 nucleotides match TRBD2. V shed 2 bases and J 9 bases; nucleotides not matched to a gene: 4. The germline V gene has CDR1 SGHNT and CDR2 YENEEA. The CDR3 loop spans 13 amino acids. DNA of the CDR3: TGTGCCAGCAGCTTAAGAGGCGGGGGTGAGCAGTTCTTC. It yields the protein CASSLRGGGEQFF.

The CDR3 sequence: CATRTGNTGELFF. CDR3 coding DNA: TGTGCCACCAGGACAGGGAACACCGGGGAGCTGTTTTTT. This chain uses TRBV28 with TRBJ2-2, with 7 bases that match TRBD1. V dropped 10 bases and J dropped 1; count of bases not matched to a gene: 3. Germline V gene lookup returns CDR1 MDHEN and CDR2 SYDVKM. The CDR3 has 13 amino acids.

The V gene is TRBV5-6, the J gene TRBJ2-1; 13 bases map to TRBD2. The CDR3 is 18 amino acids. Unmatched junction bases numbered 5, after V lost 2 bases and J lost 0 bases. CDR1 and CDR2 from the germline V gene are SGHDT and YYEEEE. The CDR3 DNA sequence: TGTGCCAGCAGCTTACTAGCGGGGGGGCCAAGCTCCTACAATGAGCAGTTCTTC. It codes for CASSLLAGGPSSYNEQFF.

The chain uses TRBV3-1 (or the pseudogene TRBV3-2) and TRBJ2-2; TRBD2 matches 7 bases. With 4 bases clipped from V and 7 bases from J, the junction kept 6 bases outside the gene matches. The CDR3 runs 14 residues. CDR1 is LGHDT and CDR2 is YNNKEL in the germline V gene (reference sequence). The CDR3 DNA sequence: TGTGCCAGCAGCCCTACTAGCGCCGGCGGGGAGCTGTTTTTT. This sequence encodes CASSPTSAGGELFF.

The gene calls are TRBV5-1 and TRBJ2-2; TRBD1 agrees at 7 bases. CDR1 is SGHRS and CDR2 is YFSETQ in the germline V gene. The CDR3 covers 15 residues. Unmatched junction bases numbered 7, after V lost 2 bases and J lost 6 bases. The CDR3 sequence: CASSFEQGSAGELFF. CDR3 nucleotide sequence: TGCGCCAGCAGCTTCGAACAGGGGTCTGCCGGGGAGCTGTTTTTT.

The rearrangement links TRBV27 to TRBJ2-7; 8 bases line up with TRBD1. This CDR3 region has 15 residues. V shed 6 bases, J shed 6 bases, and the junction held 13 bases outside the gene matches. CDR1 MNHEY and CDR2 SMNVEV come from the germline V gene (reference sequence). The CDR3 here is CASSLGQGHRAEQYF. CDR3 DNA sequence: TGTGCCAGCAGCCTTGGACAGGGCCATAGGGCCGAGCAGTACTTC.

This sequence joins TRBV28 and TRBJ1-5; D is undetermined. V dropped 7 bases and J dropped 1 base, with 14 bases sitting between them. The CDR3 totals 15 residues. Germline loops: CDR1 MDHEN, CDR2 SYDVKM. In DNA form, the CDR3 reads TGTGCCAGCATCAACCCCGTGGGCAGCAATCAGCCCCAGCATTTT. Translated, it gives CASINPVGSNQPQHF. The entire variable domain, with the rest obtained from reference TRBV28 and TRBJ1-5, is as follows: DVKVTQSSRYLVKRTGEKVFLECVQDMDHENMFWYRQDPGLGLRLIYFSYDVKMKEKGDIPEGYSVSREKKERFSLILESASTNQTSMYLCASINPVGSNQPQHFGDGTRLSIL.

CDR3: CASSIGGNQPQHF. CDR3 DNA: TGTGCCAGCAGTATCGGGGGGAATCAGCCCCAGCATTTT. The chain couples TRBV6-2 or TRBV6-3 to TRBJ1-5, with a possible D match to TRBD1 (5 bases). Per germline, CDR1 MNHEY and CDR2 SVGEGT. The CDR3 covers 13 residues. V lost 5 bases to trimming and J lost 4 bases, with 9 bases between them.

The chain combines TRBV6-6 with TRBJ1-5, with D perhaps TRBD1 (6 bases). The ends were cut back, 2 bases at V and 4 bases at J, with 12 bases in the middle. The CDR3 covers 15 residues. Germline CDR1 is MNHNY and CDR2 is SVGAGI (reference sequence). CDR3 in amino acids: CASSYPTGPNQPQHF. Here the CDR3 DNA reads TGTGCCAGCAGTTACCCGACAGGTCCTAATCAGCCCCAGCATTTT.

The rearrangement joins TRBV5-4 to TRBJ1-6, with D tentatively TRBD1 (5 bases). CDR1 is SGHNT, CDR2 YYREEE, per germline (reference sequence). Deletions cut 4 bases from V and 0 bases from J, with 11 bases between. CDR3 size: 16 residues. DNA of the CDR3: TGTGCCAGCAGCGGGTCAGGGAGCTCCTATAATTCACCCCTCCACTTT. This sequence encodes CASSGSGSSYNSPLHF.

The gene calls are TRBV27 and TRBJ1-5; 7 nucleotides line up with TRBD1. CDR1 is MNHEY, CDR2 SMNVEV, per germline (reference sequence). J was trimmed by 5 bases and V by 7 bases; bases with no gene match: 8. CDR3 length equals 14 residues. The CDR3 is CASKNWQGDQPQHF. CDR3 coding DNA: TGTGCCAGCAAGAACTGGCAGGGGGATCAGCCCCAGCATTTT.

This clone was recorded once. This rearrangement joins TRBV2 to TRBJ1-5; TRBD1 is a possible D gene (5 bases). Trimming took 3 bases from V and 7 from J, leaving 10 bases between them. Germline V gene lookup returns CDR1 SNHLY and CDR2 FYNNEI. The CDR3 consists of 13 residues. For the CDR3, the DNA is TGTGCCAGCAGTGAGTGGGGCTACCAGCCCCAGCATTTT. Protein product: CASSEWGYQPQHF.

This rearrangement joins TRBV5-4 to TRBJ2-2, with 10 bases fitting TRBD2. The germline CDR1 and CDR2 sequences are SGHNT and YYREEE (reference sequence). Trimming cost V 3 bases and J 7 bases; bases outside gene matches: 15. The CDR3 consists of 18 residues. Written as DNA, the CDR3 is TGTGCCAGCAGCTCGGGGGGCCTAGCGGGGGCCTCAGGCGGGGAGCTGTTTTTT. Its translation: CASSSGGLAGASGGELFF.

As DNA, the CDR3 is TGTGCCAGCAGCGTAGGAGCACAGGGGCCCTACGAGCAGTACTTC. Protein sequence: CASSVGAQGPYEQYF. J is TRBJ2-7 and V is TRBV9; TRBD1 aligns across 7 bases. The trim removed 0 bases at V and 2 bases at J, leaving 5 bases unmatched. Germline lookup yields CDR1 SGDLS and CDR2 YYNGEE. The CDR3 has 15 amino acids.

DNA of the CDR3: TGTGCCAGCTCAACGACAGTTGGCGGCAATCAGCCCCAGCATTTT. It codes for CASSTTVGGNQPQHF. This sequence joins TRBV18 and TRBJ1-5, with D possibly being TRBD1 (5 bases). This CDR3 is 15 amino acids long. Germline loops: CDR1 KGHSH, CDR2 LQKENI. The V end lost 5 bases, the J end lost 2 bases, and 13 bases lay between the germline ends.

The genes are TRBV6-4 and TRBJ1-2, with D possibly being TRBD1 (5 bases). The V gene's germline CDR1 is MRHNA and CDR2 SNTAGT. This CDR3 has 13 amino acids. V shed 0 bases and J shed 4 bases, with 6 bases lying between them. CDR3: CASSDSGAYGYTF. DNA for the CDR3: TGTGCCAGCAGTGACTCAGGGGCCTATGGCTACACCTTC.

This chain's CDR3 is CASRAFGEAFF. The CDR3 DNA follows: TGTGCCAGCAGGGCATTTGGGGAAGCTTTCTTT. This sequence joins TRBV25-1 and TRBJ1-1; D uncertain. This CDR3 has 11 amino acids. The V gene lost 6 bases and the J gene lost 8 bases, with 10 bases spanning the gap. Germline loops: CDR1 MGHDK, CDR2 SYGVNS.

This clone was recorded once. CDR3 protein: CASNRTAGIMNTEAFF. The CDR3 DNA reads TGTGCCAGCAACCGGACGGCTGGGATCATGAACACTGAAGCTTTCTTT. The V and J genes are TRBV5-6 and TRBJ1-1; D is undetermined. CDR3 length equals 16 residues. Trimming cost V 6 bases and J 0 bases, with 18 bases left between them. CDR1 is SGHDT, CDR2 YYEEEE, per germline.

This chain links TRBV18 with TRBJ1-4, with no clear D. CDR1 and CDR2 (germline): KGHSH, LQKENI. V shed 5 bases and J shed 4 bases, with 17 bases lying between them. The CDR3 is 16 amino acids. The CDR3 DNA sequence: TGTGCCAGCTCAAGATCTATCGGGGAACTTAATGAAAAACTGTTTTTT. Translation gives CASSRSIGELNEKLFF.

This chain joins TRBV4-1 and TRBJ1-4, with TRBD1 as a possible D gene (5 bases). Per germline, CDR1 MGHRA and CDR2 YSYEKL. CDR3 length equals 15 residues. With 0 bases removed from V and 10 bases from J, the gap between germline ends came to 15 bases. In nucleotides, the CDR3 is TGCGCCAGCAGCCAAGAGCCAGGGCGGGGAGGAAAACTGTTTTTT. It specifies CASSQEPGRGGKLFF.

CDR3 region: CATSDRGQGDIGYTF. The DNA of the CDR3 is TGTGCCACCAGTGACCGTGGACAGGGGGATATTGGCTACACCTTC. V gene TRBV24-1 combines with J gene TRBJ1-2, with 10 bases lining up with TRBD1. The CDR3 has 15 residues. J was trimmed by 7 bases and V by 4 bases; bases with no gene match: 8. Germline V gene lookup returns CDR1 KGHDR and CDR2 SFDVKD.

The chain is built from TRBV30 and TRBJ1-1; 8 bases are a match to TRBD1. With V trimmed by 0 bases and J by 4 bases, 4 bases remained unmatched. The germline CDR1 and CDR2 sequences are GTSNPN and SVGIG (reference sequence). This CDR3 has 14 amino acids. The CDR3 loop is CAWSVGTGGTEAFF. The DNA for the CDR3 is TGTGCCTGGAGTGTAGGCACAGGGGGCACTGAAGCTTTCTTT.